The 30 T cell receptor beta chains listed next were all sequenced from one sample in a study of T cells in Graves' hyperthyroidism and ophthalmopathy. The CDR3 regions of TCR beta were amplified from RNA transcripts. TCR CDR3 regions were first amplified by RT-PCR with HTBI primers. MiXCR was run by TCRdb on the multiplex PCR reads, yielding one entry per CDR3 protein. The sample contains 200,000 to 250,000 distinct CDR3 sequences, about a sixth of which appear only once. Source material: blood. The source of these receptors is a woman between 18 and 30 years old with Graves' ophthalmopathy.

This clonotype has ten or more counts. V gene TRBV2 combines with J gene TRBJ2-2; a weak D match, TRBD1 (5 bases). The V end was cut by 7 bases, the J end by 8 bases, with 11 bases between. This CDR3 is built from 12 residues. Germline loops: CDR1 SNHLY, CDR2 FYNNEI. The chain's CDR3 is CASTRGSGELFF. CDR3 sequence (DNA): TGTGCCAGCACTAGGGGTTCTGGGGAGCTGTTTTTT.

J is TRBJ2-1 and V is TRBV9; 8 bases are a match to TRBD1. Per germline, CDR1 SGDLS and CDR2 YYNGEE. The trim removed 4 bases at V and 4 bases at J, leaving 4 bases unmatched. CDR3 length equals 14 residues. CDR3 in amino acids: CASSTGQDYNEQFF. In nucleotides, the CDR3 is TGTGCCAGCAGCACGGGACAGGATTACAATGAGCAGTTCTTC.

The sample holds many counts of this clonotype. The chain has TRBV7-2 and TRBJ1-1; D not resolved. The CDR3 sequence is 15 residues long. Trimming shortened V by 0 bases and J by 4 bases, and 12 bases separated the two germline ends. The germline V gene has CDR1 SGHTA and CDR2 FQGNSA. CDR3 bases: TGTGCCAGCAGCTTAGCGTACGGAGTCGGCACTGAAGCTTTCTTT. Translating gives CASSLAYGVGTEAFF.

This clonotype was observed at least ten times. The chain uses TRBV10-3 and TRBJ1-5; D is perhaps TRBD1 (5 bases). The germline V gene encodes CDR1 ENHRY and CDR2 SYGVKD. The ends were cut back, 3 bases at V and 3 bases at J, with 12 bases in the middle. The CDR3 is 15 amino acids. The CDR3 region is CAISERAGNNQPQHF. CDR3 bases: TGTGCCATCAGTGAAAGGGCAGGGAACAATCAGCCCCAGCATTTT.

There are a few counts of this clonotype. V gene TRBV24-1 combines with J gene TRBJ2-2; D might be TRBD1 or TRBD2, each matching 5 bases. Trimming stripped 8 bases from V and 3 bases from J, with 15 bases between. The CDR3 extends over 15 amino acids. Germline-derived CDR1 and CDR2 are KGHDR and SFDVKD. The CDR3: CATNGDRRDTGELFF. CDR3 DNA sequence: TGTGCCACCAATGGGGACCGGCGGGACACCGGGGAGCTGTTTTTT.

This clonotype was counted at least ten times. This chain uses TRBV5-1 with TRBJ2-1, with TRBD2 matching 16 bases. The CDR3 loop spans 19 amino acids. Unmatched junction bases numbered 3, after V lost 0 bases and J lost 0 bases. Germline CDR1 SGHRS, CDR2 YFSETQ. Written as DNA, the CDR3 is TGCGCCAGCAGCTTGGAGGGGACTAGCGGGGGGGTCTCCTACAATGAGCAGTTCTTC. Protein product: CASSLEGTSGGVSYNEQFF. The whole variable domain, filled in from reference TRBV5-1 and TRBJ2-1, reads KAGVTQTPRYLIKTRGQQVTLSCSPISGHRSVSWYQQTPGQGLQFLFEYFSETQRNKGNFPGRFSGRQFSNSRSEMNVSTLELGDSALYLCASSLEGTSGGVSYNEQFFGPGTRLTVL.

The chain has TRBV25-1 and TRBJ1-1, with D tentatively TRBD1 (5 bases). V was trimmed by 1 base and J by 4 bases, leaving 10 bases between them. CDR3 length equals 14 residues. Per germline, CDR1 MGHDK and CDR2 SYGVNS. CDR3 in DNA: TGTGCCAGCAGTGAATCTGCAGGGACCACTGAAGCTTTCTTT. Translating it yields CASSESAGTTEAFF.

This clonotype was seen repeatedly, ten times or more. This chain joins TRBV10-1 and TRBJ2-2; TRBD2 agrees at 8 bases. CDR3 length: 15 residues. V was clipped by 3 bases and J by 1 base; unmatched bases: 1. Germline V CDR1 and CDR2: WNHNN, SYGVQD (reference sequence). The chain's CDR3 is CASSETSGNTGELFF. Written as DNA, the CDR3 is TGCGCCAGCAGTGAAACTAGCGGGAACACCGGGGAGCTGTTTTTT.

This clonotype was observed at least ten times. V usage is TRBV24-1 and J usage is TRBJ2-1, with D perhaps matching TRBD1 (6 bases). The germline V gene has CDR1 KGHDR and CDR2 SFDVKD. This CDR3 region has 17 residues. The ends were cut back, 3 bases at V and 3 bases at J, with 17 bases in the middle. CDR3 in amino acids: CATSDPRGGTNYNEQFF. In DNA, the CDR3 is TGTGCCACCAGTGATCCCAGGGGCGGAACAAACTACAATGAGCAGTTCTTC.

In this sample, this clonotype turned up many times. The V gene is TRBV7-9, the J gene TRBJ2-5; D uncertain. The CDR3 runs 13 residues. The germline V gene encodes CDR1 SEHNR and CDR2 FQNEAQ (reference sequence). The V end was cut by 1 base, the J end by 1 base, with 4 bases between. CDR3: CASSLDTQETQYF. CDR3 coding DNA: TGTGCCAGCAGCTTAGACACCCAAGAGACCCAGTACTTC.

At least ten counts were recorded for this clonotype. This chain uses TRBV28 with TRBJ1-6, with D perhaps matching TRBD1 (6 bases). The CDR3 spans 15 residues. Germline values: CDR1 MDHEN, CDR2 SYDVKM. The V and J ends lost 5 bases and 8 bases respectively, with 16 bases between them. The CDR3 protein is CASSRLQGLDSPLHF. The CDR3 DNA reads TGTGCCAGCAGTAGACTACAGGGTCTTGATTCACCCCTCCACTTT.

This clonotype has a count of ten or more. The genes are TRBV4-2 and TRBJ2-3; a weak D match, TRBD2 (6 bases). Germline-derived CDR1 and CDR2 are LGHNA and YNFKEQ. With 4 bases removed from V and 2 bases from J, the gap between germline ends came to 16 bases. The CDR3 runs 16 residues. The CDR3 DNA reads TGTGCCAGCAGCCCTACGAGGGACTTCTTCACAGATACGCAGTATTTT. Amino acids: CASSPTRDFFTDTQYF.

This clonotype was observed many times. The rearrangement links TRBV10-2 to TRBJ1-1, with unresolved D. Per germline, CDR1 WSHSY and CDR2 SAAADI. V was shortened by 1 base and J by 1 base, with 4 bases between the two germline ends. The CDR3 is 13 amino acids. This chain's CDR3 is CASSEWGNTEAFF. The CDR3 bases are TGCGCCAGCAGTGAGTGGGGGAACACTGAAGCTTTCTTT.

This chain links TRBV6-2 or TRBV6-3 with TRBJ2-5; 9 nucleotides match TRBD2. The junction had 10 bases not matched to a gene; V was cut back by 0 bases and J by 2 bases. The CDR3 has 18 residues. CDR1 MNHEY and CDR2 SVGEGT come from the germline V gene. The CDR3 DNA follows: TGTGCCAGCAGTTACTCGCGTTATATTGCGGGGGGGCAAGAGACCCAGTACTTC. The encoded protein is CASSYSRYIAGGQETQYF.

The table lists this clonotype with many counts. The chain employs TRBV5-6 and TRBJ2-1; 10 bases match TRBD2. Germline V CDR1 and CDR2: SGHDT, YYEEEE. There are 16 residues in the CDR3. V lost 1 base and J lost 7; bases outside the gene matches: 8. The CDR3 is CASSLLSGGARNEQFF. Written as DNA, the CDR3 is TGTGCCAGCAGCTTGTTGAGCGGGGGGGCCCGGAATGAGCAGTTCTTC. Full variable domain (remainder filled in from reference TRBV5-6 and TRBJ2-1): DAGVTQSPTHLIKTRGQQVTLRCSPKSGHDTVSWYQQALGQGPQFIFQYYEEEERQRGNFPDRFSGHQFPNYSSELNVNALLLGDSALYLCASSLLSGGARNEQFFGPGTRLTVL.

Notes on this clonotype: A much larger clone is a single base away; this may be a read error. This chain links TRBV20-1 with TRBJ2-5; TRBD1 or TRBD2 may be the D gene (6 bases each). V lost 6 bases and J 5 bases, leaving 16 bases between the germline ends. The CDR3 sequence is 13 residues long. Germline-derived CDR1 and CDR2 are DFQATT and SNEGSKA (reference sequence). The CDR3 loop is CSAGGLAWETQYF. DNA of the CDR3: TGCAGTGCGGGGGGCTTGGCGTGGGAGACCCAGTACTTC.

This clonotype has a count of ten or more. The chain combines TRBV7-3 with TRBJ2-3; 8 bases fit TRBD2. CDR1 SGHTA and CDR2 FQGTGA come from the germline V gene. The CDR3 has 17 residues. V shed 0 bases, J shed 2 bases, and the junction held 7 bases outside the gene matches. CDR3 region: CASSLTRSSGFTDTQYF. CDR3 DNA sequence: TGTGCCAGCAGCTTAACGAGGTCTAGCGGGTTCACAGATACGCAGTATTTT.

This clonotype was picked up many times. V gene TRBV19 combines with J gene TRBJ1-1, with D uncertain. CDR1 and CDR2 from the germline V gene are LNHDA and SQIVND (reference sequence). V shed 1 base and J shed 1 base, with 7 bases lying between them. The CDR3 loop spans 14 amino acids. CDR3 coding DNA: TGTGCCAGTAGTATAGTCTCGAGGAACACTGAAGCTTTCTTT. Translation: CASSIVSRNTEAFF.

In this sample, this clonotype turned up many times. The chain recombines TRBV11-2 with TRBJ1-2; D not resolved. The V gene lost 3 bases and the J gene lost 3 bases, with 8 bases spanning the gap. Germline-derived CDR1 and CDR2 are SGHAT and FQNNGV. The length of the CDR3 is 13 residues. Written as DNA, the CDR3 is TGTGCCAGCAGCTTGGAGAGTCACTATGGCTACACCTTC. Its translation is CASSLESHYGYTF.

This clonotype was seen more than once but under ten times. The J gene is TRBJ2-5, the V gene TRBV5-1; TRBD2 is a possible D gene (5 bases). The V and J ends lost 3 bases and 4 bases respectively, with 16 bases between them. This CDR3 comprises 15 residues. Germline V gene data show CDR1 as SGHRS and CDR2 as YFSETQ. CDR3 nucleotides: TGCGCCAGCAGCTCCCTTGAGGGAGTTAGAGAGACCCAGTACTTC. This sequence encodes CASSSLEGVRETQYF. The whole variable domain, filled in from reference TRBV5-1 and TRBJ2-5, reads KAGVTQTPRYLIKTRGQQVTLSCSPISGHRSVSWYQQTPGQGLQFLFEYFSETQRNKGNFPGRFSGRQFSNSRSEMNVSTLELGDSALYLCASSSLEGVRETQYFGPGTRLLVL.

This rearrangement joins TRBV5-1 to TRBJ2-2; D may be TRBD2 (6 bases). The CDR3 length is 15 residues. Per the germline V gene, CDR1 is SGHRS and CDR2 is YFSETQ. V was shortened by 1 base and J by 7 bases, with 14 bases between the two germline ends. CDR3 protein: CASSLKLAVSGELFF. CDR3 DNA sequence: TGCGCCAGCAGCTTGAAACTAGCTGTCAGCGGGGAGCTGTTTTTT. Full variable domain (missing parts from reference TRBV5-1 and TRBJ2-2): KAGVTQTPRYLIKTRGQQVTLSCSPISGHRSVSWYQQTPGQGLQFLFEYFSETQRNKGNFPGRFSGRQFSNSRSEMNVSTLELGDSALYLCASSLKLAVSGELFFGEGSRLTVL.

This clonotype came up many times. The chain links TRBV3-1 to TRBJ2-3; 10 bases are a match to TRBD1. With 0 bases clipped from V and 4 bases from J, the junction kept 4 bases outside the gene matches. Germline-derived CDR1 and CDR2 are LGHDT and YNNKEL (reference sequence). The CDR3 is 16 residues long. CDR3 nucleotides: TGTGCCAGCAGCCAAGAAGGGGACAGGGGACCAGATACGCAGTATTTT. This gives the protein CASSQEGDRGPDTQYF.

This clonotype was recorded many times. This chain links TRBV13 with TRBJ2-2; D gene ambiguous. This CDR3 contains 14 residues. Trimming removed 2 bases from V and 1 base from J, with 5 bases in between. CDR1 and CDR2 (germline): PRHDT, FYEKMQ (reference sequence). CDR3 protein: CASSLNRNTGELFF. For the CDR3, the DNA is TGTGCCAGCAGCTTAAACAGGAACACCGGGGAGCTGTTTTTT. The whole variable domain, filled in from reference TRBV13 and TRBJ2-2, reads AAGVIQSPRHLIKEKRETATLKCYPIPRHDTVYWYQQGPGQDPQFLISFYEKMQSDKGSIPDRFSAQQFSDYHSELNMSSLELGDSALYFCASSLNRNTGELFFGEGSRLTVL.

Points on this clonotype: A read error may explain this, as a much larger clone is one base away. The CDR3 spells CAWRYGRASYNEQYF. Written as DNA, the CDR3 is TGTGCCTGGAGATACGGCAGGGCCTCCTACAATGAGCAGTACTTC. The rearrangement joins TRBV30 to TRBJ2-1, with D possibly being TRBD1 (5 bases). The DNA end lines up better with TRBJ2-7; the J call may be wrong. The CDR3 sequence is 15 residues long. The germline gives CDR1 GTSNPN, CDR2 SVGIG (reference sequence).

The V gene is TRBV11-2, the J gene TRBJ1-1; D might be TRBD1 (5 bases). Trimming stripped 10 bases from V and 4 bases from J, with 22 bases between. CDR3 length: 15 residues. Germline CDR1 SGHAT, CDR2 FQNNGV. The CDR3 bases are TGTGCCAAGGGGACGGCAGGGATTGAATCCACTGAAGCTTTCTTT. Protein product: CAKGTAGIESTEAFF.

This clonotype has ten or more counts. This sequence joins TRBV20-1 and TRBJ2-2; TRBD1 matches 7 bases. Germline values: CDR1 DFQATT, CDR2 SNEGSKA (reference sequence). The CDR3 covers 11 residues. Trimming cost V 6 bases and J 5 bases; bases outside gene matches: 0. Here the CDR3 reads CSARGTGELFF. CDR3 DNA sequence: TGCAGTGCCAGGGGGACCGGGGAGCTGTTTTTT.

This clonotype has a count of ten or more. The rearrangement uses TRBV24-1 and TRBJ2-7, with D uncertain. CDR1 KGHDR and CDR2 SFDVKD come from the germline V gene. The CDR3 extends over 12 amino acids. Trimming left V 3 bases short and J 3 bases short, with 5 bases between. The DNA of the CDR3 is TGTGCCACCAGTGATGGGTTCTACGAGCAGTACTTC. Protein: CATSDGFYEQYF.

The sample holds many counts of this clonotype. The CDR3 bases are TGTGCCAGCAGTTCCTCTCTAGTCGGGGCGCGATTGTCCGGGGAGCTGTTTTTT. Residues: CASSSSLVGARLSGELFF. The genes are TRBV7-9 and TRBJ2-2; D assignment may be TRBD1 or TRBD2 (5 bases each). CDR3 length: 18 amino acids. CDR1 is SEHNR and CDR2 is FQNEAQ in the germline V gene (reference sequence). Trimming took 6 bases from V and 6 from J, leaving 26 bases between them.

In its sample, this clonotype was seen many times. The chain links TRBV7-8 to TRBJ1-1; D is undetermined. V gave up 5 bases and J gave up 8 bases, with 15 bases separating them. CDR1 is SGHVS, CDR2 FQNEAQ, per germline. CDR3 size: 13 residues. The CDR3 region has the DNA TGTGCCAGCAGCACTTCCGGGCCCTCCGAAGCTTTCTTT. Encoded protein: CASSTSGPSEAFF.

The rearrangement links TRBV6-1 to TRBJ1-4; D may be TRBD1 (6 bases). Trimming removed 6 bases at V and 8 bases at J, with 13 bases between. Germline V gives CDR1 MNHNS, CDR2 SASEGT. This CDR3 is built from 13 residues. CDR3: CASRQPGVEKLFF. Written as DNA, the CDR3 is TGTGCCAGCAGACAGCCAGGGGTGGAAAAACTGTTTTTT.